The entry below gives a single T cell receptor beta chain sequence along with its context. Its antigen is not known. With V trimmed by 4 bases and J by 5 bases, 7 bases remained unmatched. CDR1 and CDR2 (germline): SNHLY, FYNNEI. CDR3 length: 14 residues. As the sequencing template, cDNA was produced by extracting RNA and reverse transcribing it. Sequencing was performed with immunoSEQ multiplex PCR; in TCRdb, only in-frame clones are kept and a portion is missing. The data contain 200,000 or so clones, roughly 44% of them seen just once; the ten biggest clones take up around 2.5%. Treatment reported: oral pan-JAK inhibitor, 5-10 mg twice daily. Sorting from PBMCs produced CD4+ and CD8+ T cells. The record originates from a study of CD8+ T cells in alopecia areata. About the study: Tofacitinib continued for 6 to 18 months and was then withheld for 6 months.

Study-level points and caveats: Tofacitinib significantly brought down scalp clonality and expanded CD8+ clones among top 100.

The receptor was isolated from a human donor with alopecia areata. J is TRBJ2-5 and V is TRBV2, with TRBD1 identical over 7 bases. The sample was CD4+ T cells sorted from blood, taken at approximately week 37, from a patient treated with tofacitinib. DNA for the CDR3: TGTGCCAGCAGTGTGAACAGGGGTTTTGAGACCCAGTACTTC. It encodes CASSVNRGFETQYF.